This T cell receptor (beta chain) was sequenced for a study of T cell repertoires in ileal Crohn's disease. Study information: Each sample's TCRB immunosequencing used about 500 nanograms of biopsy DNA. Overall study findings and caveats: Compared with non-smokers, active smokers at surgery showed more clonal expansions. Every patient over 26.8% clonality showed endoscopic recurrence.

The table came from immunoSEQ multiplex PCR; TCRdb's copy has only in-frame clones and leaves some out. The sample records 9,500 to 12,000 clones, around 87% being singletons. Regarding this clone: Antigen unknown.

J gave up 2 bases and V 2 bases, and 10 bases lay outside the gene matches. The length of the CDR3 is 17 residues. Germline V gene sequence: CDR1 SGHDN, CDR2 FVKESK. Time point described: inflamed ileum from the surgical specimen. Eligibility required adulthood, ileal or ileocolonic Crohn's disease and indicated ileocolonic resection. Sequenced input: ileal tissue. This receptor was identified in an adult with Crohn's disease. V is TRBV14 and J is TRBJ2-5, with TRBD2 identical over 8 bases. For the CDR3, the DNA is TGTGCCAGCAGCCAAATTTACGGGACTAGGGCTCAAGAGACCCAGTACTTC. This gives the protein CASSQIYGTRAQETQYF.